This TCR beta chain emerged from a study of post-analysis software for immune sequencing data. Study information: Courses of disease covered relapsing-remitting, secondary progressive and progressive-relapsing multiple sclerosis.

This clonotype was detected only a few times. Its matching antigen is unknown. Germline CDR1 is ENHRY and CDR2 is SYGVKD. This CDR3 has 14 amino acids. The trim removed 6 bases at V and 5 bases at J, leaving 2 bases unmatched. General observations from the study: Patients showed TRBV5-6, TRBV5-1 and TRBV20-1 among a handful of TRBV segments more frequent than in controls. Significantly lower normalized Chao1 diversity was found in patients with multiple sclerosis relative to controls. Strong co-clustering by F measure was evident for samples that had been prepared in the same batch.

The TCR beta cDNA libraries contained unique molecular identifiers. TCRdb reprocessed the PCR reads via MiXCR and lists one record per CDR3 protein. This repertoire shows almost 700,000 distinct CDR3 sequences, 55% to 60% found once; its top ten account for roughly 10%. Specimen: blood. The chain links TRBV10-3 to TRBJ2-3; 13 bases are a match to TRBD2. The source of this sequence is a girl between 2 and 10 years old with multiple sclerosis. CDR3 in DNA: TGTGCCATCAGCCGACTAGCGGGAGGAGATACGCAGTATTTT. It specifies CAISRLAGGDTQYF.